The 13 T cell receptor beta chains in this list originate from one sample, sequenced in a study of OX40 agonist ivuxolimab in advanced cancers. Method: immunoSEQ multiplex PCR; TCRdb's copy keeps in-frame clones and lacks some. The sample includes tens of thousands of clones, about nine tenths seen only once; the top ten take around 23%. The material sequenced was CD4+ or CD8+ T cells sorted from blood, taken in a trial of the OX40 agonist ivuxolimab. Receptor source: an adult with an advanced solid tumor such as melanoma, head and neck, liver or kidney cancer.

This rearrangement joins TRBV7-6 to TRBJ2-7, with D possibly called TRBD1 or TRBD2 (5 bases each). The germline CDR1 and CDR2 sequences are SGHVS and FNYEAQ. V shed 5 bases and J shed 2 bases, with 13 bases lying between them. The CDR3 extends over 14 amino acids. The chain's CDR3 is CASSPGTATYEQYF. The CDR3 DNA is TGTGCCAGCAGCCCGGGGACGGCAACCTACGAGCAGTACTTC. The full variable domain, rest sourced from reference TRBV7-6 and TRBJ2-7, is GAGVSQSPRYKVTKRGQDVALRCDPISGHVSLYWYRQALGQGPEFLTYFNYEAQQDKSGLPNDRFSAERPEGSISTLTIQRTEQRDSAMYRCASSPGTATYEQYFGPGTRLTVT.

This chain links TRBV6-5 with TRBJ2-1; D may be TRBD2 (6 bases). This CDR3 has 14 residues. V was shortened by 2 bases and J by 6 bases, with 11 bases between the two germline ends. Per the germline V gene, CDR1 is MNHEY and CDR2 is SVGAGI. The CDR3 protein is CASSYRRAGNEQFF. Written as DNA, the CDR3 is TGTGCCAGCAGTTACAGGAGGGCAGGCAATGAGCAGTTCTTC.

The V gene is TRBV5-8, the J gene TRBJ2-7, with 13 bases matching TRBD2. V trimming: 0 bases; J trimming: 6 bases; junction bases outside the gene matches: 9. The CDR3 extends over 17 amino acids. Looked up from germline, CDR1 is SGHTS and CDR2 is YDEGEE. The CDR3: CASSLGTSGSTRSEQYF. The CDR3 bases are TGTGCCAGCAGCTTGGGGACTAGCGGGAGCACCCGTAGCGAGCAGTACTTC.

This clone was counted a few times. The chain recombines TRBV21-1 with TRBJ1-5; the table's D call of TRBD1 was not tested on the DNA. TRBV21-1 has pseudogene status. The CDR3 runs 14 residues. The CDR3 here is CASSARGSNQPQHF. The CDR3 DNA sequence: TGTGCCAGCAGCGCAAGGGGCTCGAATCAGCCCCAGCATTTT.

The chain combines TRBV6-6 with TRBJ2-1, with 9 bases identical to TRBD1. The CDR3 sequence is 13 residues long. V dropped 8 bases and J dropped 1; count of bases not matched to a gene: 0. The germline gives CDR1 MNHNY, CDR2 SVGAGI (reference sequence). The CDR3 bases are TGTGCCAGCGGGACAGGGTCCTACAATGAGCAGTTCTTC. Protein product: CASGTGSYNEQFF.

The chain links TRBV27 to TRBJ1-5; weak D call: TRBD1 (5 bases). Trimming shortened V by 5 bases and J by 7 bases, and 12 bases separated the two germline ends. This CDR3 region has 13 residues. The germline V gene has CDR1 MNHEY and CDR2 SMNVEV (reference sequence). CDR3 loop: CASSAGPYQPQHF. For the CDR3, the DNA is TGTGCCAGCAGTGCAGGGCCCTACCAGCCCCAGCATTTT.

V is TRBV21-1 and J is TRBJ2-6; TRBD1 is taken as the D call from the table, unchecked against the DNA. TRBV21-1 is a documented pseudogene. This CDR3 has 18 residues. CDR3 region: CASSFRDRGVSGANVLTF. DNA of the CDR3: TGTGCCAGCAGCTTTCGGGACAGGGGGGTCTCTGGGGCCAACGTCCTGACTTTC.

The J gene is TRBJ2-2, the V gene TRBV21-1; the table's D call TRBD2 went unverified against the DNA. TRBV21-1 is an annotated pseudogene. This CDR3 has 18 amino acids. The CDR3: CASSSSSSGRGNTGELFF. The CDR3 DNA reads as TGTGCCAGCAGCTCCAGCAGTAGCGGGAGGGGAAACACCGGGGAGCTGTTTTTT.

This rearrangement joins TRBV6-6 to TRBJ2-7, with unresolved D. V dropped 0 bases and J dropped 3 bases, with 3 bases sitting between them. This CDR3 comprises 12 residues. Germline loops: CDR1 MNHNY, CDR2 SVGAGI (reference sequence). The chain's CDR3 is CASSYSLYEQYF. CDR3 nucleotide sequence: TGTGCCAGCAGTTACTCCCTCTACGAGCAGTACTTC.

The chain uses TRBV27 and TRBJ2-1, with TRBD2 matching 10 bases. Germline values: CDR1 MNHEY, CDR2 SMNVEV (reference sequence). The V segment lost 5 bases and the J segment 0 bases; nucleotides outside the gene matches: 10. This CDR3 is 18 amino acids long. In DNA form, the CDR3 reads TGTGCCAGCAGTGACCGTGTGGTAGCGGGAGGCTCCTACAATGAGCAGTTCTTC. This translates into CASSDRVVAGGSYNEQFF.

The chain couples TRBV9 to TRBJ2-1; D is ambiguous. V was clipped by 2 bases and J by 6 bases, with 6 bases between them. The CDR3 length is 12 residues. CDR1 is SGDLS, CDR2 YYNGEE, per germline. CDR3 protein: CASSVSGNEQFF. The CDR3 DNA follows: TGTGCCAGCAGCGTTTCGGGCAATGAGCAGTTCTTC.

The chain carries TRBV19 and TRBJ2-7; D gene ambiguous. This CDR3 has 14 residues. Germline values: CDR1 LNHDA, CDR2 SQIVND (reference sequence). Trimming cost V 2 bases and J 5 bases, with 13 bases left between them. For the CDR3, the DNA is TGTGCCAGTAGTATAACGGGCCCTCCCCACGAGCAGTACTTC. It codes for CASSITGPPHEQYF.

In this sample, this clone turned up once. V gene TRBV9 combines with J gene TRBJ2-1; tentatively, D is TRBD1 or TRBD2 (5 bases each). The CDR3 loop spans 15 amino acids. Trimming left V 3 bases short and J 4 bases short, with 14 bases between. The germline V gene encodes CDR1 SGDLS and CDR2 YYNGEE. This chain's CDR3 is CASSATGTSYNEQFF. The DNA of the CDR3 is TGTGCCAGCAGCGCTACCGGGACGTCTTACAATGAGCAGTTCTTC.